This record covers a single TCR beta chain. CD45RO-negative, CCR7-selected cells formed the naive CD8 fraction, which excluded terminally differentiated effector memory CD45RA+ cells. Germline CDR1 MGHRA, CDR2 YSYEKL. The CDR3 is 17 residues long. V was trimmed by 0 bases and J by 4 bases, leaving 18 bases between them. The sample comes from a study of shared clonotypes between healthy human individuals. About the study: CD4 naive cells filled three plates per donor, CD4 memory three, CD8 naive two and CD8 memory one.

Deep level was the assay's run setting. The authors loaded 150 to 250 ng DNA, tens of thousands of T cell genomes, into sorted-subset replicate PCRs. The authors' processing: Filtering differed, since immunoSEQ gave only junction sequences and no quality scores. Assay used: immunoSEQ multiplex PCR; TCRdb lists only in-frame clones, some missing. V, J and clone size derive from that table, while D and trimming were established from the DNA sequence. The data show around 2.1 million clones, 85% to 95% seen once. The sample taken for sequencing was naive CD8+ T cells from PBMCs. This TCR was sampled from a man younger than 30 in good health. Some clones in this sample may be carry-over from other donors' samples. This chain connects TRBV4-1 to TRBJ1-2; D possibly corresponds to TRBD1 (6 bases). The CDR3 DNA is TGCGCCAGCAGCCAAGATGGAGCTTGGGGGCGAAGCTATGGCTACACCTTC. This encodes CASSQDGAWGRSYGYTF.